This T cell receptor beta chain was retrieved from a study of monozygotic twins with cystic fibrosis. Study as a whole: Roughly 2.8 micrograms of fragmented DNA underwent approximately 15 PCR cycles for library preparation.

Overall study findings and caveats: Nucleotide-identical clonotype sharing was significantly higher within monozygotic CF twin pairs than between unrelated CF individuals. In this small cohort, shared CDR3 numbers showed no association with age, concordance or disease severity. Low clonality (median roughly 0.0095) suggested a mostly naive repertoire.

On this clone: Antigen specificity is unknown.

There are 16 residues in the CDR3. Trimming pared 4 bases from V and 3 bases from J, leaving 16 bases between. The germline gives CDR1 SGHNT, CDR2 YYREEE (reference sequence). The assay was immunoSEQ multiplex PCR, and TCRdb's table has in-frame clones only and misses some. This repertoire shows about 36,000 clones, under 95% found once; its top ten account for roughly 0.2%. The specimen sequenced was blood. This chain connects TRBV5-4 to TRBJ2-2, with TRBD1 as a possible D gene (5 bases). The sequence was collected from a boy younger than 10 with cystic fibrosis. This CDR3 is CASSLKAGYDTGELFF. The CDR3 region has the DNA TGTGCCAGCAGCCTGAAGGCAGGGTATGACACCGGGGAGCTGTTTTTT.